Sequencing of this TCR beta chain was carried out in a study of early T cells in non-severe SARS-CoV-2 infection (dated by TCRdb to the early 2020s). With regard to the full study: Bulk RNA from unsorted whole blood was used for TCR sequencing, so alpha and beta chains could not be paired.

This clonotype was picked up many times. Its specific antigen is unknown. Base-call qualities are not available, and no considerably larger clone is one nucleotide away. Overall study outcomes, separate from this receptor: Matching against VDJdb was skewed toward anti-spike CD8 responses, likely underestimated virus-specific expansions, and missed private and CD4 specificities.

This was a case-control study nested in a cohort of healthcare workers in London, UK, who had nasopharyngeal swab PCR tests and blood samples taken every week. Healthcare workers were recruited during the week of the UK lockdown, between 23 and 31 March 2020, and followed weekly for up to roughly 15 weeks. The library was prepared using 5' RACE. TCRdb shows the sequencer as NextSeq 500. To correct for sequencing error and PCR bias, the TCR library protocol tagged individual cDNA molecules with unique molecular identifiers. Sequencing covered both TCR alpha and beta chains, and within each sample the abundances of alpha and beta sequences were tightly co-correlated. The study's own analysis went as follows. Decombinator V4 was used to annotate the V gene, J gene and CDR3 of the TCR sequences. Expanded TCRs were defined as changing significantly between any two time points under a Poisson model with p below 0.0001. TCR abundances were normalised to the total number of TCRs sequenced per sample and were expressed as counts per million. VDJdb, accessed on 1 November 2021, was searched for TCRs annotated for CMV, EBV and SARS-CoV-2, and TCRs annotated for more than one antigen were excluded. TCRdb handled the public reads itself, with Q25 trimming in fastp and clone calling in MiXCR, and kept productive beta chains. CDR3 protein sequences are deduplicated, and each keeps its most common genes and DNA. The V and J calls were determined by TCRdb, not by the authors. The sample profile shows tens of thousands of distinct CDR3 sequences; roughly 6.2% of them were found once. Of the sample, 12% is held by the ten largest clones.

The source of this sequence is an adult who was a healthcare worker with PCR-confirmed SARS-CoV-2 infection or an uninfected control (not recorded which). Sequencing was done on a sample of whole blood.

CDR3 loop: CASSLDRGDTQYF. The DNA sequence follows: TGTGCCAGCAGCTTAGATCGTGGGGATACGCAGTATTTT. This chain is built from TRBV11-2 and TRBJ2-3, with no D gene named confidently. V lost 0 bases and J lost 6 bases; the stretch between them is 7 bases long. Inclusive of the bounding cysteine and phenylalanine, the CDR3 is 13 residues long. Of the read, only the CDR3 DNA is kept; its 39 bases are in frame from base 1. Reading the germline V gene gives CDR1 SGHAT and CDR2 FQNNGV.